The 25 T cell receptor beta chains below come from one sample, sequenced in a study of blood T cell repertoires in COVID-19. The table came from immunoSEQ multiplex PCR; TCRdb's copy has only in-frame clones and leaves some out. The sample has roughly 60,000 clones; about 92% are singletons. Sequencing was performed on peripheral blood. The receptor set was obtained from a man aged 50 to 59 with active COVID-19.

The sample holds one count of this clone. CDR3: CASRNPVGMDYGYTF. The DNA for the CDR3 is TGTGCCAGCAGAAACCCCGTTGGCATGGACTATGGCTACACCTTC. The chain employs TRBV28 and TRBJ1-2; D is unclear. Per germline, CDR1 MDHEN and CDR2 SYDVKM. CDR3 length: 15 amino acids. V lost 6 bases to trimming and J lost 3 bases, with 17 bases between them.

The chain has TRBV27 and TRBJ2-7; 7 bases are a match to TRBD1. The CDR3 is 14 amino acids. J gave up 2 bases and V 3 bases, and 4 bases lay outside the gene matches. Per germline, CDR1 MNHEY and CDR2 SMNVEV (reference sequence). The CDR3 coding sequence is TGTGCCAGCAGTTTGGACAGGTCCACCTACGAGCAGTACTTC. This encodes CASSLDRSTYEQYF.

Notes on this clone: The sample has other DNA sequences that encode this CDR3 too. This chain joins TRBV7-2 and TRBJ2-7; 7 bases align to TRBD2. The CDR3 totals 13 residues. J was trimmed by 3 bases and V by 4 bases; bases with no gene match: 3. The germline CDR1 and CDR2 sequences are SGHTA and FQGNSA. The CDR3 nucleotides read TGTGCCAGCAGCTCGACGGGGGGCTACGAGCAGTACTTC. It translates to CASSSTGGYEQYF.

This sequence joins TRBV6-5 and TRBJ2-1; 12 nucleotides match TRBD2. The CDR3 spans 14 residues. V was pared by 8 bases and J by 7 bases, with 6 bases of the junction left unmatched. CDR1 is MNHEY and CDR2 is SVGAGI in the germline V gene. CDR3 region: CASEWTSGTNEQFF. The CDR3 region has the DNA TGTGCCAGCGAGTGGACTAGCGGGACTAATGAGCAGTTCTTC.

V and J are TRBV7-8 and TRBJ2-7; TRBD2 matches 9 bases. CDR1 is SGHVS and CDR2 is FQNEAQ in the germline V gene. The junction had 14 bases not matched to a gene; V was cut back by 3 bases and J by 5 bases. The CDR3 is 17 residues long. Here the CDR3 reads CASSLALAGYLEDEQYF. The CDR3 coding sequence is TGTGCCAGCAGCTTGGCCCTAGCGGGATATCTTGAGGACGAGCAGTACTTC.

The genes are TRBV6-5 and TRBJ1-4; 8 bases fit TRBD1. Per the germline V gene, CDR1 is MNHEY and CDR2 is SVGAGI. With V trimmed by 3 bases and J by 4 bases, 4 bases remained unmatched. This CDR3 spans 15 amino acids. The CDR3 loop reads CASSYLDRVNEKLFF. The DNA for the CDR3 is TGTGCCAGCAGTTATTTGGACAGGGTTAATGAAAAACTGTTTTTT.

V is TRBV5-4 and J is TRBJ2-7; D uncertain. This CDR3 comprises 13 residues. The V gene's germline CDR1 is SGHNT and CDR2 YYREEE (reference sequence). The V end lost 4 bases, the J end lost 5 bases, and 13 bases lay between the germline ends. The CDR3 is CASSHRAVNEQYF. In nucleotides, the CDR3 is TGTGCCAGCAGCCACCGCGCCGTAAACGAGCAGTACTTC.

This sequence joins TRBV15 and TRBJ2-7; TRBD2 matches at 7 bases. With 2 bases clipped from V and 0 bases from J, the junction kept 4 bases outside the gene matches. The CDR3 extends over 15 amino acids. CDR1 LNHNV and CDR2 YYDKDF come from the germline V gene (reference sequence). This CDR3 reads CATSRQRDSSYEQYF. CDR3 nucleotides: TGTGCCACCAGCAGACAGCGGGATAGCTCCTACGAGCAGTACTTC.

The chain has TRBV12-3 or TRBV12-4 and TRBJ2-7, with TRBD2 matching 11 bases. This CDR3 is 13 amino acids long. V lost 6 bases and J lost 2; bases outside the gene matches: 0. The CDR3 DNA follows: TGTGCCAGCAGACTAGCGGGGGCCTACGAGCAGTACTTC. Its translation is CASRLAGAYEQYF.

V is TRBV29-1 and J is TRBJ2-7, with D possibly matching TRBD1 (6 bases). Trimming removed 3 bases from V and 4 bases from J, with 13 bases in between. This CDR3 is 13 amino acids long. CDR1 SQVTM and CDR2 ANQGSEA come from the germline V gene. CDR3 sequence: CSVEEIQGYEQYF. The CDR3 DNA reads TGCAGCGTTGAGGAGATACAGGGATACGAGCAGTACTTC.

This chain links TRBV11-3 with TRBJ2-6, with a weak D call TRBD1 (6 bases). Trimming shortened V by 5 bases and J by 1 base, and 15 bases separated the two germline ends. The CDR3 sequence is 17 residues long. Germline-derived CDR1 and CDR2 are SGHNT and YENEEA. This chain's CDR3 is CASSLTSGVSGANVLTF. CDR3 in DNA: TGTGCCAGCAGCCTGACTTCAGGGGTGTCTGGGGCCAACGTCCTGACTTTC.

V usage is TRBV19 and J usage is TRBJ1-5, with D possibly TRBD1 on 5 matching bases. The V gene lost 4 bases and the J gene lost 1 base, with 20 bases spanning the gap. The CDR3 length is 18 residues. CDR1 is LNHDA and CDR2 is SQIVND in the germline V gene (reference sequence). Written as DNA, the CDR3 is TGTGCCAGTAGTAACCCCGGGTCCCCGGGGGGAAGCAATCAGCCCCAGCATTTT. Its translation: CASSNPGSPGGSNQPQHF.

This chain connects TRBV5-1 to TRBJ2-5; 8 bases match TRBD2. Germline loops: CDR1 SGHRS, CDR2 YFSETQ. This CDR3 spans 14 amino acids. With V trimmed by 7 bases and J by 4 bases, 9 bases remained unmatched. CDR3: CASHPGLVIETQYF. The CDR3 DNA reads TGCGCCAGCCACCCGGGACTAGTGATAGAGACCCAGTACTTC.

The chain has TRBV3-1 (or the pseudogene TRBV3-2) and TRBJ1-3, with a possible D match to TRBD1 (5 bases). CDR3 size: 16 residues. Germline V CDR1 and CDR2: LGHDT, YNNKEL (reference sequence). V lost 0 bases to trimming and J lost 1 base, with 10 bases between them. The CDR3 spells CASSQDGTLSGNTIYF. CDR3 coding DNA: TGTGCCAGCAGCCAAGATGGGACTCTATCTGGAAACACCATATATTTT.

The J gene is TRBJ2-3, the V gene TRBV3-1 (or the pseudogene TRBV3-2); the D gene is possibly TRBD2 (6 bases). Germline V gene data show CDR1 as LGHDT and CDR2 as YNNKEL (reference sequence). Between the trimmed V and J ends, which lost 2 bases and 0 bases, there was a span of 15 bases. The CDR3 runs to 17 residues. CDR3: CASSQYLSGASTDTQYF. The CDR3 region has the DNA TGTGCCAGCAGCCAATACCTTAGCGGCGCTAGCACAGATACGCAGTATTTT.

This sequence joins TRBV29-1 and TRBJ2-1; a weak D match, TRBD1 (6 bases). This CDR3 is 14 amino acids long. The V end lost 4 bases, the J end lost 6 bases, and 16 bases lay between the germline ends. Germline CDR1 and CDR2: SQVTM and ANQGSEA. DNA for the CDR3: TGCAGCGTTGTTAGGACAACAGGGCTCAATGAGCAGTTCTTC. Translation gives CSVVRTTGLNEQFF.

The chain has TRBV2 and TRBJ2-1; 13 bases line up with TRBD2. This CDR3 comprises 13 residues. V was clipped by 5 bases and J by 10 bases; unmatched bases: 2. Per the germline V gene, CDR1 is SNHLY and CDR2 is FYNNEI. In DNA, the CDR3 is TGTGCCAGCAGTAAGACTAGCGGGGGGGAGCAGTTCTTC. This encodes CASSKTSGGEQFF.

This chain joins TRBV19 and TRBJ2-5; a possible D gene is TRBD1 (5 bases). The germline gives CDR1 LNHDA, CDR2 SQIVND (reference sequence). The CDR3 consists of 14 residues. The V and J ends lost 6 bases and 2 bases respectively, with 13 bases between them. The CDR3 bases are TGTGCCAGTAGCCGTGGGGCGGTACAAGAGACCCAGTACTTC. Its translation is CASSRGAVQETQYF. The complete variable domain, with remaining parts taken from reference TRBV19 and TRBJ2-5, reads DGGITQSPKYLFRKEGQNVTLSCEQNLNHDAMYWYRQDPGQGLRLIYYSQIVNDFQKGDIAEGYSVSREKKESFPLTVTSAQKNPTAFYLCASSRGAVQETQYFGPGTRLLVL.

V and J are TRBV11-1 and TRBJ2-7, with 8 bases fitting TRBD2. The CDR3 extends over 15 amino acids. With 5 bases clipped from V and 6 bases from J, the junction kept 12 bases outside the gene matches. Looked up from germline, CDR1 is SGHAT and CDR2 is FQDESV (reference sequence). The CDR3, as DNA: TGTGCCAGCAGCCCTGACCTAGCGGGCTATGGCGAGCAGTACTTC. Its protein is CASSPDLAGYGEQYF.

This clone was detected once. CDR3 amino acids: CASSLRGLKNIQYF. The DNA of the CDR3 is TGTGCCAGCAGCTTAAGGGGGCTCAAAAACATTCAGTACTTC. V and J are TRBV7-2 and TRBJ2-4; TRBD1 matches 7 bases. This CDR3 contains 14 residues. Germline V lookup: CDR1 SGHTA, CDR2 FQGNSA. V was clipped by 2 bases and J by 3 bases; unmatched bases: 1.

This chain connects TRBV28 to TRBJ2-7, with 7 nucleotides matching TRBD1. V shed 3 bases and J 6 bases; nucleotides not matched to a gene: 11. Germline assignment: CDR1 MDHEN and CDR2 SYDVKM. This CDR3 is built from 15 residues. CDR3 bases: TGTGCCAGCAGTTTTTATAGACAGGGCCTCACCGAGCAGTACTTC. This encodes CASSFYRQGLTEQYF.

The rearrangement links TRBV6-6 to TRBJ2-5; 9 nucleotides line up with TRBD2. V lost 4 bases and J lost 3; bases outside the gene matches: 6. The CDR3 is 15 amino acids. CDR1 and CDR2 from the germline V gene are MNHNY and SVGAGI (reference sequence). The CDR3 spells CASSFPTSGEETQYF. The CDR3 nucleotides are TGTGCCAGCAGTTTTCCGACTAGCGGAGAAGAGACCCAGTACTTC.

In its sample, this clone was seen once. J is TRBJ2-7 and V is TRBV7-3; 7 positions agree with TRBD1. V gave up 7 bases and J gave up 1 base; unmatched junction bases: 7. CDR3 size: 14 residues. The germline CDR1 and CDR2 sequences are SGHTA and FQGTGA. The CDR3: CASKQGSGSYEQYF. CDR3 in DNA: TGTGCCAGCAAACAGGGGTCGGGGTCCTACGAGCAGTACTTC.

This chain joins TRBV6-5 and TRBJ2-7; tentative D call: TRBD2 (6 bases). This CDR3 region has 12 residues. Trimming stripped 10 bases from V and 5 bases from J, with 15 bases between. CDR1 MNHEY and CDR2 SVGAGI come from the germline V gene. In nucleotides, the CDR3 is TGTGCCACCCGACTAGGCTGGGACGAGCAGTACTTC. Protein product: CATRLGWDEQYF.

The rearrangement links TRBV18 to TRBJ1-1; D is perhaps TRBD1 (6 bases). V lost 3 bases to trimming and J lost 0 bases, with 14 bases between them. CDR3 size: 16 residues. Germline V gene lookup returns CDR1 KGHSH and CDR2 LQKENI. The CDR3 nucleotides are TGTGCCAGCTCACCGCGACAGGCGAAATTGAACACTGAAGCTTTCTTT. Residues: CASSPRQAKLNTEAFF.